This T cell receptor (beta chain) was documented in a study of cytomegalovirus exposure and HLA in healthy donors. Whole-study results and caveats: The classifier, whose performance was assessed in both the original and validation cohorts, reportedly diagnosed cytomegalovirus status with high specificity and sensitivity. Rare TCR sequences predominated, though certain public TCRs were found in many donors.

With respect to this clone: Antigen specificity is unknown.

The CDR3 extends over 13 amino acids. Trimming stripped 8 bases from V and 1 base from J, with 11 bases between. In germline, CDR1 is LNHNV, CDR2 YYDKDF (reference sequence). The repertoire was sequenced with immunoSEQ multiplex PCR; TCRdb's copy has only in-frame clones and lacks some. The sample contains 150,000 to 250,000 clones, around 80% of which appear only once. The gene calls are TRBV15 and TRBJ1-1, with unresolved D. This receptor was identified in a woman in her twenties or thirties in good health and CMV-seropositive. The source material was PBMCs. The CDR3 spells CATGEQPNTEAFF. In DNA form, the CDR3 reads TGTGCCACCGGCGAACAGCCGAACACTGAAGCTTTCTTT.